The 16 T cell receptor beta chains listed next were all sequenced from one sample in a study of T cell responses to AZD1222 COVID-19 vaccine. Some clones are missing from TCRdb's copy, which holds only in-frame ones; the method was immunoSEQ multiplex PCR. The sample lists 150,000 to 200,000 clones; roughly 94% were seen once. The sample in question was peripheral blood, obtained 28 days after the second AZD1222 dose. These receptors all stem from an adult who received the AZD1222 COVID-19 vaccine.

The rearrangement joins TRBV30 to TRBJ2-1, with D unclear. CDR1 and CDR2 from the germline V gene are GTSNPN and SVGIG (reference sequence). The CDR3 is 11 amino acids. V was trimmed by 5 bases and J by 9 bases, leaving 11 bases between them. CDR3 DNA sequence: TGTGCCTGGGGATATTCGAGTGAGCAGTTCTTC. Translation: CAWGYSSEQFF.

This rearrangement joins TRBV11-2 to TRBJ1-3; 7 bases are a match to TRBD1. With 3 bases clipped from V and 4 bases from J, the junction kept 3 bases outside the gene matches. Germline lookup yields CDR1 SGHAT and CDR2 FQNNGV. CDR3 length equals 14 residues. CDR3 DNA sequence: TGTGCCAGCAGCTTTACAGGGGCAGGAAACACCATATATTTT. This codes for CASSFTGAGNTIYF.

The rearrangement joins TRBV18 to TRBJ1-2, with TRBD1 matching 7 bases. The CDR3 runs 12 residues. Germline lookup yields CDR1 KGHSH and CDR2 LQKENI. After removal of 2 bases from V and 6 bases from J, the junction contained 0 bases not matched to a gene. The CDR3 spells CASSPDRDGYTF. DNA of the CDR3: TGTGCCAGCTCACCAGACAGGGATGGCTACACCTTC.

This clone was observed a handful of times. This chain connects TRBV4-1 to TRBJ1-1, with 7 nucleotides matching TRBD1. The CDR3 has 15 amino acids. Per germline, CDR1 MGHRA and CDR2 YSYEKL. V was clipped by 0 bases and J by 8 bases; unmatched bases: 9. The CDR3 reads CASSQEGGRAIEAFF. CDR3 in DNA: TGCGCCAGCAGCCAAGAAGGGGGCAGGGCCATAGAAGCTTTCTTT.

V and J are TRBV6-2 or TRBV6-3 and TRBJ2-7; TRBD2 matches at 8 bases. The trim removed 2 bases at V and 4 bases at J, leaving 13 bases unmatched. The CDR3 runs 17 residues. From germline, CDR1 is MNHEY and CDR2 SVGEGT. Written as DNA, the CDR3 is TGTGCCAGCAGTTACCCGTTGGGTAGCGGGGTTACTTACGAGCAGTACTTC. This codes for CASSYPLGSGVTYEQYF.

This chain uses TRBV19 with TRBJ1-5; D gene uncertain. The CDR3 is 14 amino acids. Germline lookup yields CDR1 LNHDA and CDR2 SQIVND (reference sequence). Trimming removed 6 bases from V and 0 bases from J, with 9 bases in between. For the CDR3, the DNA is TGTGCCAGTAGAAGTACAGCTAGCAATCAGCCCCAGCATTTT. Its protein is CASRSTASNQPQHF. Looking up the rest from reference TRBV19 and TRBJ1-5 gives the full variable domain: DGGITQSPKYLFRKEGQNVTLSCEQNLNHDAMYWYRQDPGQGLRLIYYSQIVNDFQKGDIAEGYSVSREKKESFPLTVTSAQKNPTAFYLCASRSTASNQPQHFGDGTRLSIL.

The genes are TRBV7-2 and TRBJ2-3, with D uncertain. The germline gives CDR1 SGHTA, CDR2 FQGNSA. V shed 7 bases and J shed 2 bases, with 7 bases lying between them. The CDR3 has 12 residues. CDR3 coding DNA: TGTGCCAGCACCCCCTACACAGATACGCAGTATTTT. This codes for CASTPYTDTQYF.

This clone came up once. The rearrangement links TRBV9 to TRBJ1-2; 7 bases match TRBD1. V lost 4 bases, J lost 2 bases, and 8 bases stayed unmatched. In germline, CDR1 is SGDLS, CDR2 YYNGEE. The CDR3 spans 15 residues. The CDR3 spells CASSKNPGQNYGYTF. For the CDR3, the DNA is TGTGCCAGCAGCAAAAATCCGGGACAGAACTATGGCTACACCTTC.

V gene TRBV10-3 combines with J gene TRBJ1-1; no clear D gene. V lost 0 bases, J lost 8 bases, and 7 bases lay in between. The CDR3 extends over 12 amino acids. In germline, CDR1 is ENHRY, CDR2 SYGVKD. The CDR3 loop is CAISESVREAFF. CDR3 nucleotide sequence: TGTGCCATCAGTGAGTCGGTCAGGGAAGCTTTCTTT.

The gene calls are TRBV10-2 and TRBJ1-5; D gene uncertain. V gave up 2 bases and J gave up 2 bases, with 7 bases separating them. The CDR3 has 14 residues. Germline V gene data show CDR1 as WSHSY and CDR2 as SAAADI. The CDR3 loop reads CASSEAGGNQPQHF. In nucleotides, the CDR3 is TGCGCCAGCAGTGAGGCAGGCGGCAATCAGCCCCAGCATTTT.

The table lists this clone with a count of one. The chain couples TRBV19 to TRBJ2-4, with 8 bases matching TRBD1. The CDR3 totals 16 residues. V dropped 3 bases and J dropped 0; count of bases not matched to a gene: 4. Germline V gives CDR1 LNHDA, CDR2 SQIVND (reference sequence). DNA of the CDR3: TGTGCCAGTAGTATCGGACAGGGTCTAGCCAAAAACATTCAGTACTTC. This translates into CASSIGQGLAKNIQYF.

The chain employs TRBV28 and TRBJ1-4; 9 nucleotides agree with TRBD1. The CDR3 runs to 15 residues. V was pared by 5 bases and J by 6 bases, with 7 bases of the junction left unmatched. Per germline, CDR1 MDHEN and CDR2 SYDVKM. CDR3 residues: CASSLTGGEDEKLFF. The CDR3, as DNA: TGTGCCAGCAGTCTAACAGGGGGCGAGGATGAAAAACTGTTTTTT.

A single count supports this clone. V usage is TRBV28 and J usage is TRBJ1-3; 7 nucleotides match TRBD1. V lost 4 bases and J lost 2; bases outside the gene matches: 2. The CDR3 sequence is 14 residues long. Germline V lookup: CDR1 MDHEN, CDR2 SYDVKM. The CDR3 sequence is CASSWDRTGNTIYF. The CDR3 nucleotides read TGTGCCAGCAGTTGGGACAGAACTGGAAACACCATATATTTT.

The V and J genes are TRBV2 and TRBJ1-2, with unresolved D. Trimming took 3 bases from V and 2 from J, leaving 16 bases between them. The CDR3 is 16 residues long. Germline V gives CDR1 SNHLY, CDR2 FYNNEI. CDR3 region: CASSDPPRAWNYGYTF. In nucleotides, the CDR3 is TGTGCCAGCAGTGACCCGCCGCGGGCCTGGAACTATGGCTACACCTTC.

V gene TRBV14 combines with J gene TRBJ2-1; D perhaps matches TRBD2 (5 bases). The V end was cut by 3 bases, the J end by 3 bases, with 12 bases between. The CDR3 extends over 15 amino acids. The germline V gene has CDR1 SGHDN and CDR2 FVKESK. The CDR3, as DNA: TGTGCCAGCAGCCAGGAGGTCGGACTCTACAATGAGCAGTTCTTC. Translation gives CASSQEVGLYNEQFF.

This chain connects TRBV24-1 to TRBJ2-1; D is ambiguous. The V end was cut by 2 bases, the J end by 5 bases, with 6 bases between. From germline, CDR1 is KGHDR and CDR2 SFDVKD. This CDR3 has 13 residues. The CDR3 DNA reads as TGTGCCACCAGTGATTACTACCACAATGAGCAGTTCTTC. The encoded protein is CATSDYYHNEQFF.